The 25 T cell receptor beta chains listed next were all sequenced from one sample in a study of cytomegalovirus exposure and HLA in healthy donors. The primer mix had 60 Vbeta and 13 Jbeta primers. Sequenced by immunoSEQ multiplex PCR; TCRdb stores in-frame clones only, minus some. The data hold 150,000 to 200,000 clones, with about 79% observed a single time. The sequencing input was PBMCs. These TCRs come from a man aged 40-50 years in good health and CMV-seropositive.

The chain employs TRBV10-1 and TRBJ2-1; perhaps TRBD2 as D (6 bases). Trimming shortened V by 6 bases and J by 9 bases, and 15 bases separated the two germline ends. Germline CDR1 WNHNN, CDR2 SYGVQD (reference sequence). The CDR3 runs to 13 residues. CDR3 in DNA: TGCGCCAGCAGCCCACTAGCCCGTGGTGAGCAGTTCTTC. Protein: CASSPLARGEQFF.

CDR3 DNA: TGTGCCAGCCGGGACAGGGATAACTATGGCTACACCTTC. Its translation is CASRDRDNYGYTF. This sequence joins TRBV6-5 and TRBJ1-2, with TRBD1 identical over 9 bases. The CDR3 runs to 13 residues. In germline, CDR1 is MNHEY, CDR2 SVGAGI. The V gene end was trimmed by 8 bases and the J gene end by 1 base; junction bases not matched to a gene: 2.

V and J are TRBV6-4 and TRBJ2-2; D is unclear. CDR1 is MRHNA, CDR2 SNTAGT, per germline. The CDR3 sequence is 13 residues long. V lost 3 bases to trimming and J lost 5 bases, with 7 bases between them. The CDR3 nucleotides are TGTGCCAGCAGTGAATCGGGTACCGGGGAGCTGTTTTTT. Translating it yields CASSESGTGELFF.

This rearrangement joins TRBV29-1 to TRBJ2-3; possible D gene TRBD2, 6 bases. Trimming took off 3 bases at V and 4 bases at J, with 17 bases between the two ends. Germline-derived CDR1 and CDR2 are SQVTM and ANQGSEA. The CDR3 covers 15 residues. CDR3 loop: CSVDLPGGAPDTQYF. The CDR3 region has the DNA TGCAGCGTTGATCTCCCCGGGGGAGCCCCAGATACGCAGTATTTT.

The chain combines TRBV5-1 with TRBJ1-2; 8 bases are a match to TRBD1. Trimming removed 4 bases from V and 4 bases from J; junction bases left unmatched: 3. Per germline, CDR1 SGHRS and CDR2 YFSETQ. The CDR3 loop spans 13 amino acids. CDR3 amino acids: CASSSTGGYGYTF. The DNA of the CDR3 is TGCGCCAGCAGCAGTACAGGGGGCTATGGCTACACCTTC.

This chain's CDR3 is CASSQGGVGTEAFF. CDR3 DNA: TGTGCCAGCAGCCAAGGGGGGGTAGGAACTGAAGCTTTCTTT. The genes are TRBV28 and TRBJ1-1; D possibly corresponds to TRBD1 (6 bases). The ends were cut back, 6 bases at V and 5 bases at J, with 16 bases in the middle. Germline V gives CDR1 MDHEN, CDR2 SYDVKM. The length of the CDR3 is 14 residues.

In DNA form, the CDR3 reads TGCGCCACCCCGACAGTTTACACCGGGGAGCTGTTTTTT. This encodes CATPTVYTGELFF. The rearrangement uses TRBV5-1 and TRBJ2-2; tentative D call: TRBD1 (5 bases). The V end lost 9 bases, the J end lost 3 bases, and 12 bases lay between the germline ends. Germline V gene data show CDR1 as SGHRS and CDR2 as YFSETQ. CDR3 length equals 13 residues.

The chain couples TRBV7-9 to TRBJ2-1, with TRBD2 identical over 10 bases. The CDR3 contains 14 residues. The trim removed 5 bases at V and 10 bases at J, leaving 8 bases unmatched. Germline loops: CDR1 SEHNR, CDR2 FQNEAQ (reference sequence). CDR3 bases: TGTGCCAGCAGCCAAAGCGGGAGGGCCGGGGAGCAGTTCTTC. Protein: CASSQSGRAGEQFF.

J is TRBJ2-1 and V is TRBV7-3, with TRBD2 identical over 7 bases. In germline, CDR1 is SGHTA, CDR2 FQGTGA. The CDR3 is 16 amino acids. V lost 5 bases, J lost 4 bases, and 11 bases stayed unmatched. The CDR3 DNA sequence: TGTGCCAGCAGCGGAAGAGCTAGCGGAGCATACAATGAGCAGTTCTTC. Amino acids: CASSGRASGAYNEQFF.

This chain connects TRBV6-1 to TRBJ1-1; the D gene is possibly TRBD1 (6 bases). The germline V gene encodes CDR1 MNHNS and CDR2 SASEGT. This CDR3 is built from 17 residues. Trimming left V 2 bases short and J 3 bases short, with 19 bases between. In nucleotides, the CDR3 is TGTGCCAGCAGTGAAAGGGGGTGGGGCAGGGGACACACTGAAGCTTTCTTT. Its protein product is CASSERGWGRGHTEAFF.

The chain links TRBV2 to TRBJ1-5; D possibly corresponds to TRBD1 (6 bases). The germline gives CDR1 SNHLY, CDR2 FYNNEI. The CDR3 totals 13 residues. Trimming stripped 4 bases from V and 7 bases from J, with 11 bases between. In DNA form, the CDR3 reads TGTGCCAGCAGTGCACAGGGAAGGCAGCCCCAGCATTTT. Translation: CASSAQGRQPQHF.

This clone was recorded once. V is TRBV4-2 and J is TRBJ2-5, with TRBD1 identical over 7 bases. V was clipped by 4 bases and J by 5 bases; unmatched bases: 7. Germline V gene sequence: CDR1 LGHNA, CDR2 YNFKEQ. The CDR3 spans 14 residues. Written as DNA, the CDR3 is TGTGCCAGCAGCCTTGGGACAGCCTGGGAGACCCAGTACTTC. It is translated as CASSLGTAWETQYF.

The chain is built from TRBV7-8 and TRBJ2-5; no definite D call. The tail of the sequence fits TRBJ2-7 better, so the J call may be wrong. CDR3 length equals 13 residues. Germline CDR1 is SGHVS and CDR2 is FQNEAQ. CDR3 region: CASSFAATYEQYF. As DNA, the CDR3 is TGTGCCAGCAGCTTCGCAGCGACCTACGAGCAGTACTTC.

V usage is TRBV7-2 and J usage is TRBJ2-5, with a tentative D call TRBD2 (5 bases). The germline V and J ends were trimmed by 5 bases and 1 base, with 14 bases remaining between them. CDR1 is SGHTA and CDR2 is FQGNSA in the germline V gene. This CDR3 contains 15 residues. CDR3 sequence: CASSQPLAFQETQYF. DNA for the CDR3: TGTGCCAGCAGCCAGCCGCTAGCATTCCAAGAGACCCAGTACTTC.

The rearrangement joins TRBV7-9 to TRBJ1-2, with D possibly being TRBD1 (5 bases). Deletions cut 6 bases from V and 6 bases from J, with 11 bases between. The CDR3 runs to 12 residues. The germline CDR1 and CDR2 sequences are SEHNR and FQNEAQ (reference sequence). The CDR3 region has the DNA TGTGCCAGCAGTTGGGGGGGGGATGGCTACACCTTC. Translated, it gives CASSWGGDGYTF.

The chain links TRBV10-1 to TRBJ2-5; D gene ambiguous. CDR1 WNHNN and CDR2 SYGVQD come from the germline V gene (reference sequence). V lost 6 bases, J lost 2 bases, and 10 bases lay in between. The CDR3 spans 13 residues. CDR3 bases: TGCGCCAGCAGCCCACGTAGACAAGAGACCCAGTACTTC. Translated, it gives CASSPRRQETQYF.

The chain employs TRBV2 and TRBJ1-5; 8 bases agree with TRBD1. The junction had 9 bases not matched to a gene; V was cut back by 5 bases and J by 6 bases. CDR1 and CDR2 from the germline V gene are SNHLY and FYNNEI. The CDR3 extends over 15 amino acids. The CDR3 protein is CASSLDRVSGQPQHF. For the CDR3, the DNA is TGTGCCAGCAGTTTGGACAGGGTATCGGGTCAGCCCCAGCATTTT.

The V call is TRBV6-5, the J call TRBJ2-3; 7 bases line up with TRBD2. The junction had 14 bases not matched to a gene; V was cut back by 5 bases and J by 9 bases. This CDR3 is built from 15 residues. Germline V gene sequence: CDR1 MNHEY, CDR2 SVGAGI. The DNA for the CDR3 is TGTGCCAGCAGTGCCACCCGGGACTACCTACCAACGCAGTATTTT. It is translated as CASSATRDYLPTQYF.

The chain uses TRBV6-5 and TRBJ2-2, with a weak D call TRBD2 (6 bases). V dropped 1 base and J dropped 2 bases, with 11 bases sitting between them. The CDR3 is 16 residues long. CDR1 is MNHEY, CDR2 SVGAGI, per germline. The CDR3 loop reads CASSYFGGTNTGELFF. CDR3 DNA sequence: TGTGCCAGCAGTTACTTCGGGGGAACAAACACCGGGGAGCTGTTTTTT.

The chain is built from TRBV10-3 and TRBJ2-7, with 9 nucleotides matching TRBD1. CDR3 length: 13 residues. From germline, CDR1 is ENHRY and CDR2 SYGVKD. Trimming cost V 4 bases and J 5 bases; bases outside gene matches: 3. This chain's CDR3 is CAISGTGVNEQYF. The CDR3 nucleotides read TGTGCCATCAGTGGGACAGGGGTCAACGAGCAGTACTTC.

The chain uses TRBV2 and TRBJ2-5; D remains ambiguous. CDR3 length: 11 amino acids. From germline, CDR1 is SNHLY and CDR2 FYNNEI. The V gene lost 6 bases and the J gene lost 2 bases, with 4 bases spanning the gap. The CDR3 DNA follows: TGTGCCAGCAGGTATCAAGAGACCCAGTACTTC. Translation gives CASRYQETQYF.

J is TRBJ2-7 and V is TRBV7-6, with D possibly being TRBD1 (6 bases). V lost 1 base to trimming and J lost 2 bases, with 12 bases between them. This CDR3 has 15 residues. Germline CDR1 SGHVS, CDR2 FNYEAQ. CDR3 sequence: CASSLGQALTYEQYF. In nucleotides, the CDR3 is TGTGCCAGCAGCTTAGGACAGGCCCTCACCTACGAGCAGTACTTC. The full variable domain, rest sourced from reference TRBV7-6 and TRBJ2-7, is GAGVSQSPRYKVTKRGQDVALRCDPISGHVSLYWYRQALGQGPEFLTYFNYEAQQDKSGLPNDRFSAERPEGSISTLTIQRTEQRDSAMYRCASSLGQALTYEQYFGPGTRLTVT.

This clone was observed many times. The chain employs TRBV6-5 and TRBJ1-2, with 11 bases lining up with TRBD1. The CDR3 is 14 residues long. Germline trimming cut 4 bases from V and 4 bases from J; bases unmatched to any gene: 2. Germline loops: CDR1 MNHEY, CDR2 SVGAGI. The CDR3 DNA is TGTGCCAGCAGTTCCGGGACAGGGGGCTATGGCTACACCTTC. Protein: CASSSGTGGYGYTF.

V usage is TRBV9 and J usage is TRBJ2-3; TRBD2 agrees at 8 bases. J gave up 6 bases and V 3 bases, and 12 bases lay outside the gene matches. Germline lookup yields CDR1 SGDLS and CDR2 YYNGEE. There are 16 residues in the CDR3. The CDR3 coding sequence is TGTGCCAGCAGCGCCCGTGGAGCGGGAGCACCGGATACGCAGTATTTT. Translated: CASSARGAGAPDTQYF.

The CDR3 bases are TGCGCCAGCCGTAATTTTTTTGGGACTAGTCATGAGCAGTTCTTC. It encodes CASRNFFGTSHEQFF. The V and J genes are TRBV5-1 and TRBJ2-1, with TRBD2 identical over 8 bases. The V segment lost 7 bases and the J segment 8 bases; nucleotides outside the gene matches: 14. Germline-derived CDR1 and CDR2 are SGHRS and YFSETQ. The CDR3 is made up of 15 amino acids.